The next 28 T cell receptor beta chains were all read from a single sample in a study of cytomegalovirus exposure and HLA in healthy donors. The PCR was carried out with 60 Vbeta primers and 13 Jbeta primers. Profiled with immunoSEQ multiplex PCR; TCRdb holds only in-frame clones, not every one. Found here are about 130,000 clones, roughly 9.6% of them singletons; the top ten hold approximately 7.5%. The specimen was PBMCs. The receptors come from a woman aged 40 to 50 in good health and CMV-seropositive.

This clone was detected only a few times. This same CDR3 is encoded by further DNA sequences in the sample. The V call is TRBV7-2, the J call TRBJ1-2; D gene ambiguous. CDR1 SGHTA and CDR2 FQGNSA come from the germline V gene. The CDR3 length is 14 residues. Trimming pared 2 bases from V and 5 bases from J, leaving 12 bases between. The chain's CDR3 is CASSLSTGWYGYTF. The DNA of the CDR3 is TGTGCCAGCAGCTTATCTACGGGTTGGTATGGCTACACCTTC.

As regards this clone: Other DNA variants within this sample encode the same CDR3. CDR3 in amino acids: CASSLEGLQETQYF. CDR3 DNA: TGCGCCAGCAGCTTGGAGGGGCTCCAAGAGACCCAGTACTTC. The V gene is TRBV5-1, the J gene TRBJ2-5; TRBD1 is a possible D gene (5 bases). Looked up from germline, CDR1 is SGHRS and CDR2 is YFSETQ. V lost 0 bases and J lost 1, with 7 bases in between. This CDR3 region has 14 residues.

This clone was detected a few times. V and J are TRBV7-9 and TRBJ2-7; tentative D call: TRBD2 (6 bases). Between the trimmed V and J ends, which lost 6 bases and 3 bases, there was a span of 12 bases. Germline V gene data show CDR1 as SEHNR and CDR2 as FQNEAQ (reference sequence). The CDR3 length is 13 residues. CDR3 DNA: TGTGCCAGCAGATGGGGGGACGTCTACGAGCAGTACTTC. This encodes CASRWGDVYEQYF. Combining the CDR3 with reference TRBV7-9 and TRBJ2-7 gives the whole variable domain DTGVSQNPRHKITKRGQNVTFRCDPISEHNRLYWYRQTLGQGPEFLTYFQNEAQLEKSRLLSDRFSAERPKGSFSTLEIQRTEQGDSAMYLCASRWGDVYEQYFGPGTRLTVT.

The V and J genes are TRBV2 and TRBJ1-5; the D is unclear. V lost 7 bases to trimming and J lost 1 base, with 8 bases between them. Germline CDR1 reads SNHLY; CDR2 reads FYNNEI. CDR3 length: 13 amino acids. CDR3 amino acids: CASTPESNQPQHF. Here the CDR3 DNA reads TGTGCCAGCACCCCGGAGAGCAATCAGCCCCAGCATTTT.

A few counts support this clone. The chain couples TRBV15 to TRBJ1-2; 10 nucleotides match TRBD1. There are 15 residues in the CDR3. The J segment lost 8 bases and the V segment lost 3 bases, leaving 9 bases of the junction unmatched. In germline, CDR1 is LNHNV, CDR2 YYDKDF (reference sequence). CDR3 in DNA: TGTGCCACCAGCAGGACAGGGGGCGTCTGGGAAGGCTACACCTTC. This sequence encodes CATSRTGGVWEGYTF.

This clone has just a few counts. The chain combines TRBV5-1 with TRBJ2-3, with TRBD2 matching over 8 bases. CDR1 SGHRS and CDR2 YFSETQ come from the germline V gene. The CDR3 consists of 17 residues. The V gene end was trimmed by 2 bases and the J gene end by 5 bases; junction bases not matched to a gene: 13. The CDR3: CASSFSPTGGPEDTQYF. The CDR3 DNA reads TGCGCCAGCAGCTTTTCCCCTACGGGGGGGCCTGAAGATACGCAGTATTTT.

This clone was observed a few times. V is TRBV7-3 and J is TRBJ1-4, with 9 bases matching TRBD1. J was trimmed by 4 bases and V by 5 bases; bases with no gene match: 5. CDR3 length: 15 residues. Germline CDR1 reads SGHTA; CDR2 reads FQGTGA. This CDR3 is CASSPGQGSNEKLFF. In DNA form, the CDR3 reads TGTGCCAGCAGCCCAGGACAGGGGAGTAATGAAAAACTGTTTTTT.

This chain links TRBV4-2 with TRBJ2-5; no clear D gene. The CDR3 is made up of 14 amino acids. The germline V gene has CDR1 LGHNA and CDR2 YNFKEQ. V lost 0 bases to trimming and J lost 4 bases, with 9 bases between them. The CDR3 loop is CASSQDTGGETQYF. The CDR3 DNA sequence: TGTGCCAGCAGCCAAGATACGGGTGGAGAGACCCAGTACTTC.

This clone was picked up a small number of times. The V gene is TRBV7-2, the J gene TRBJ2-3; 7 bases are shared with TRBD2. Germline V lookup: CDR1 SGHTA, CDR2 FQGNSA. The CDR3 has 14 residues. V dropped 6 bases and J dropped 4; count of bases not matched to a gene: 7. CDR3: CASRRAGLPDTQYF. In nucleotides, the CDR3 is TGTGCCAGCAGGAGAGCGGGGCTACCAGATACGCAGTATTTT.

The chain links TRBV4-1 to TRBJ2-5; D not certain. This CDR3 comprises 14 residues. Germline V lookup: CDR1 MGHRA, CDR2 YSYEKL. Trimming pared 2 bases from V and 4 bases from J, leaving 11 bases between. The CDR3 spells CASSQSSPPETQYF. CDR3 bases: TGCGCCAGCAGCCAATCTAGTCCCCCAGAGACCCAGTACTTC.

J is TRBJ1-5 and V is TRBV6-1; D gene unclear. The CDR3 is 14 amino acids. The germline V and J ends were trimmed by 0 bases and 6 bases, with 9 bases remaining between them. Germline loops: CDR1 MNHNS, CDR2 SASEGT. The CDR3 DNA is TGTGCCAGCAGTGAAGCGTTCAACGGTCAGCCCCAGCATTTT. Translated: CASSEAFNGQPQHF.

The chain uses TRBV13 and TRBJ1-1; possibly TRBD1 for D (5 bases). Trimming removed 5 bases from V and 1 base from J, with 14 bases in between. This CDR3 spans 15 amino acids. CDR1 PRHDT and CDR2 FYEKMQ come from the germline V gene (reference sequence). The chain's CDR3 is CASSPPRQKNTEAFF. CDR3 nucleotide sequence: TGTGCCAGCAGCCCGCCAAGACAGAAGAACACTGAAGCTTTCTTT. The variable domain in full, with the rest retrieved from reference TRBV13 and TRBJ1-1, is AAGVIQSPRHLIKEKRETATLKCYPIPRHDTVYWYQQGPGQDPQFLISFYEKMQSDKGSIPDRFSAQQFSDYHSELNMSSLELGDSALYFCASSPPRQKNTEAFFGQGTRLTVV.

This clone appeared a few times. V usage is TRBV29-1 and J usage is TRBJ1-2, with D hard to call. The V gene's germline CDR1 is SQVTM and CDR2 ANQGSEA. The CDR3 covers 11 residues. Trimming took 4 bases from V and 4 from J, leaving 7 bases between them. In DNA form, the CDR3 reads TGCAGCGTTGGTTCAGGCTATGGCTACACCTTC. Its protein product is CSVGSGYGYTF.

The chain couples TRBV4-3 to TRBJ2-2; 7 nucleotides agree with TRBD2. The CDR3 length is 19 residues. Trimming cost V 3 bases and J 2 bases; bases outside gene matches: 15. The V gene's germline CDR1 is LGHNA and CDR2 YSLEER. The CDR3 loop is CASSQGTVRGSYNTGELFF. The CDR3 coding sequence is TGCGCCAGCAGCCAGGGGACTGTGCGGGGGAGTTATAACACCGGGGAGCTGTTTTTT.

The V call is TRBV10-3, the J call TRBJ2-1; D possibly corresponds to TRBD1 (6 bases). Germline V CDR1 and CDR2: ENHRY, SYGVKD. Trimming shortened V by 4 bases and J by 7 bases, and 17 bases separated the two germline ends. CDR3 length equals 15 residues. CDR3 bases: TGTGCCATCAGTGTATCAGGGGTGGTTGTGAATGAGCAGTTCTTC. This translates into CAISVSGVVVNEQFF.

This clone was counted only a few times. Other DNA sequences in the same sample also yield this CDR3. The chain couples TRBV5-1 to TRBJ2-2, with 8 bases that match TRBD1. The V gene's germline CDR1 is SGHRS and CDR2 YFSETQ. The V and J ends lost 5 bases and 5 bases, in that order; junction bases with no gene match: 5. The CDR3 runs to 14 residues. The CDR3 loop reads CASRRQGATGELFF. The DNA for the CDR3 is TGCGCCAGCAGAAGGCAGGGGGCAACCGGGGAGCTGTTTTTT.

CDR3 residues: CASSLLLYNEQFF. CDR3 DNA: TGCGCCAGCAGCTTACTGCTTTACAATGAGCAGTTCTTC. The chain joins TRBV5-1 to TRBJ2-1; D not resolved. Per germline, CDR1 SGHRS and CDR2 YFSETQ. This CDR3 has 13 residues. The ends were cut back, 2 bases at V and 4 bases at J, with 7 bases in the middle.

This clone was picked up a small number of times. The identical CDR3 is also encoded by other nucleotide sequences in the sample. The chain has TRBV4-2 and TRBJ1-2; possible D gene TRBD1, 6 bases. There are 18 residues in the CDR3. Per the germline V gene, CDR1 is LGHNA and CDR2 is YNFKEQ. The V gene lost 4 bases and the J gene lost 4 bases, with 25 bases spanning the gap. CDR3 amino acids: CASSPEVPTGQKSYGYTF. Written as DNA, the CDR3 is TGTGCCAGCAGCCCGGAGGTCCCTACGGGACAAAAAAGCTATGGCTACACCTTC.

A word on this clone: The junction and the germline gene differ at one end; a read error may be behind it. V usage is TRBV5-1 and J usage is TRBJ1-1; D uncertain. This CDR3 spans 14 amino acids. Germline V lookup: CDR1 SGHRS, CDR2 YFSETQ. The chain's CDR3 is CASRLDRRWTEAFF. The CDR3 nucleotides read TGCGCCAGCAGATTGGACCGGAGGTGGACTGAAGCTTTCTTT. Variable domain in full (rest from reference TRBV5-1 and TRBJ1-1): KAGVTQTPRYLIKTRGQQVTLSCSPISGHRSVSWYQQTPGQGLQFLFEYFSETQRNKGNFPGRFSGRQFSNSRSEMNVSTLELGDSALYLCASRLDRRWTEAFFGQGTRLTVV.

The CDR3 reads CASSLGVANYEQYF. In DNA form, the CDR3 reads TGTGCCAGCAGCTTAGGGGTAGCAAACTACGAGCAGTACTTC. The J gene is TRBJ2-7, the V gene TRBV11-2; no clear D. CDR1 and CDR2 (germline): SGHAT, FQNNGV. The CDR3 totals 14 residues. With 1 base removed from V and 3 bases from J, the gap between germline ends came to 10 bases.

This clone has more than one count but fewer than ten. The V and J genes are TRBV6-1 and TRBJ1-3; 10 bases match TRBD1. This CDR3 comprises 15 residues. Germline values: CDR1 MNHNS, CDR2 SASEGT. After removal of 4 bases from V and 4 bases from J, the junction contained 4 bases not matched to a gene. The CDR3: CASSGTGGSGNTIYF. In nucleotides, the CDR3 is TGTGCCAGCAGTGGGACAGGGGGATCCGGAAACACCATATATTTT.

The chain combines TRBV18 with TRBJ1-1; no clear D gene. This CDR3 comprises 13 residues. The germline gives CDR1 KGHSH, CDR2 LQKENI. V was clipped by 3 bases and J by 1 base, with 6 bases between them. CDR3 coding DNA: TGTGCCAGCTCACCGCAGGAGAACACTGAAGCTTTCTTT. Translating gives CASSPQENTEAFF.

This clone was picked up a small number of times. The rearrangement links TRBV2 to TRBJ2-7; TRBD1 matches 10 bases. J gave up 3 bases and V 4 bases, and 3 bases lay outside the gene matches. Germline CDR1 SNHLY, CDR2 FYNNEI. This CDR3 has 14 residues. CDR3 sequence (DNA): TGTGCCAGCAGTGGGACAGGGGGGCTCTACGAGCAGTACTTC. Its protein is CASSGTGGLYEQYF.

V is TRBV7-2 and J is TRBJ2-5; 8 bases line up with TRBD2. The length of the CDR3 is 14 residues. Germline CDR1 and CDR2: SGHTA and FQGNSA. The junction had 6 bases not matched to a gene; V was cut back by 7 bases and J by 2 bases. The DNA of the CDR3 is TGTGCCAGCACTCGGGGGGGGGCACAAGAGACCCAGTACTTC. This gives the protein CASTRGGAQETQYF.

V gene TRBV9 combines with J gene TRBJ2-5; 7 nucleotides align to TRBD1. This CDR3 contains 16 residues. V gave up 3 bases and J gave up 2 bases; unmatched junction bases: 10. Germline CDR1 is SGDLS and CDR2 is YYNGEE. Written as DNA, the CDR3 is TGTGCCAGCAGCGCCCTTGGACAGGAATTGCAAGAGACCCAGTACTTC. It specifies CASSALGQELQETQYF.

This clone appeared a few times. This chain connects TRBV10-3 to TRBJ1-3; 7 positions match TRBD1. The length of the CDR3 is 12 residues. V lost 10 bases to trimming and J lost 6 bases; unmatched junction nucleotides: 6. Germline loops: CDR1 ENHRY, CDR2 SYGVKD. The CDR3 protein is CATGDSPNTIYF. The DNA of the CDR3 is TGTGCCACCGGGGACAGCCCAAACACCATATATTTT.

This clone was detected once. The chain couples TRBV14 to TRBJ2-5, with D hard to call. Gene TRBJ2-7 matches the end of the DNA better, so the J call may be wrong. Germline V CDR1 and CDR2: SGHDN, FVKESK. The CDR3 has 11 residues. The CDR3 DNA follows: TGTGCCAGCAGCCAGTCCTACGAGCAGTACTTC. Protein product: CASSQSYEQYF.

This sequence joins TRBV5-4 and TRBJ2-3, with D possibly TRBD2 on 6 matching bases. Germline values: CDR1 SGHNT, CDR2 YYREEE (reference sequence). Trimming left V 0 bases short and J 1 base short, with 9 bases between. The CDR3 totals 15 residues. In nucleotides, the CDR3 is TGTGCCAGCAGCTTGGGGGGCGGGGGCACAGATACGCAGTATTTT. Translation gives CASSLGGGGTDTQYF.